The 8 T cell receptor beta chains given below trace back to one sample, sequenced in a study of Ad26.COV2.S vaccination and SARS-CoV-2 variants. Noted treatment: roughly 18 received Ad26.COV2.S at low or high dose, single or two shots; about 5 received placebo; per-sample allocation not given. Sampling was performed 63 days after the first vaccine or placebo injection. The method was immunoSEQ multiplex PCR; TCRdb's version includes in-frame clones alone and lacks a portion of them. This sample has about 410,000 clones; approximately 90% occur once, and the top ten carry approximately 1.9%. The input for sequencing was peripheral blood, taken in a trial of Ad26.COV2.S vaccine versus placebo. These receptors came from a person between 18 and 59 years old who received the Ad26.COV2.S COVID-19 vaccine or a placebo.

The gene calls are TRBV27 and TRBJ2-7; 8 positions agree with TRBD1. The ends lost 5 bases at V and 3 bases at J; junction bases unmatched: 6. CDR1 and CDR2 (germline): MNHEY, SMNVEV (reference sequence). The CDR3 is made up of 14 amino acids. CDR3 loop: CASSLQGVNYEQYF. The CDR3 nucleotides are TGTGCCAGCAGTCTACAGGGGGTTAACTACGAGCAGTACTTC.

The V gene is TRBV7-8, the J gene TRBJ2-3; 12 positions match TRBD2. Germline V gene lookup returns CDR1 SGHVS and CDR2 FQNEAQ. CDR3 length: 20 amino acids. V shed 5 bases, J shed 4 bases, and the junction held 19 bases outside the gene matches. The CDR3 nucleotides read TGTGCCAGCAGCATACTCAAATCTAGCGGGAGGGCTGAAGGATCAGATACGCAGTATTTT. Its protein is CASSILKSSGRAEGSDTQYF. The full variable domain, rest sourced from reference TRBV7-8 and TRBJ2-3, is GAGVSQSPRYKVAKRGQDVALRCDPISGHVSLFWYQQALGQGPEFLTYFQNEAQLDKSGLPSDRFFAERPEGSVSTLKIQRTQQEDSAVYLCASSILKSSGRAEGSDTQYFGPGTRLTVL.

This sequence joins TRBV7-2 and TRBJ2-2; D is unclear. CDR1 and CDR2 (germline): SGHTA, FQGNSA. The CDR3 spans 14 residues. V was pared by 1 base and J by 1 base, with 4 bases between. The CDR3 DNA sequence: TGTGCCAGCAGCTTAGAGTGGAACACCGGGGAGCTGTTTTTT. Amino acids: CASSLEWNTGELFF.

The chain is built from TRBV21-1 and TRBJ1-5; TRBD1 is taken as the D call from the table, unchecked against the DNA. TRBV21-1 is a documented pseudogene. CDR3 length equals 14 residues. The CDR3, as DNA: TGTGCCAGCACCAAATCCAGGGTGGGCCAGCCCCAGCATTTT. Its protein product is CASTKSRVGQPQHF.

This clone showed up just once. This chain uses TRBV27 with TRBJ1-5; D remains unclear. Trimming stripped 0 bases from V and 3 bases from J, with 12 bases between. CDR3 length equals 16 residues. From germline, CDR1 is MNHEY and CDR2 SMNVEV (reference sequence). The CDR3 DNA reads TGTGCCAGCAGTTTATCATGGGGAGGGAACAATCAGCCCCAGCATTTT. This encodes CASSLSWGGNNQPQHF.

V usage is TRBV19 and J usage is TRBJ2-5; D uncertain. The V end was cut by 4 bases, the J end by 1 base, with 10 bases between. CDR3 length: 14 amino acids. Germline CDR1 is LNHDA and CDR2 is SQIVND (reference sequence). CDR3 nucleotides: TGTGCCAGTAGTAACTTTGCCCCCCAAGAGACCCAGTACTTC. It encodes CASSNFAPQETQYF.

The chain recombines TRBV7-2 with TRBJ2-3, with TRBD2 matching over 8 bases. The CDR3 has 15 amino acids. Germline CDR1 is SGHTA and CDR2 is FQGNSA. Losses at the gene ends were 5 bases for V and 2 bases for J; bases not matched to a gene: 6. DNA of the CDR3: TGTGCCAGCAGCCACCAAGCGGGAGTCACAGATACGCAGTATTTT. Translation: CASSHQAGVTDTQYF.

V and J are TRBV28 and TRBJ2-7; the D is unclear. Germline values: CDR1 MDHEN, CDR2 SYDVKM. The CDR3 is 12 amino acids. The V and J ends lost 6 bases and 3 bases respectively, with 9 bases between them. The CDR3 nucleotides read TGTGCCAGCAGCCTAATGAACTACGAGCAGTACTTC. This codes for CASSLMNYEQYF. The entire variable domain, with the rest obtained from reference TRBV28 and TRBJ2-7, is as follows: DVKVTQSSRYLVKRTGEKVFLECVQDMDHENMFWYRQDPGLGLRLIYFSYDVKMKEKGDIPEGYSVSREKKERFSLILESASTNQTSMYLCASSLMNYEQYFGPGTRLTVT.